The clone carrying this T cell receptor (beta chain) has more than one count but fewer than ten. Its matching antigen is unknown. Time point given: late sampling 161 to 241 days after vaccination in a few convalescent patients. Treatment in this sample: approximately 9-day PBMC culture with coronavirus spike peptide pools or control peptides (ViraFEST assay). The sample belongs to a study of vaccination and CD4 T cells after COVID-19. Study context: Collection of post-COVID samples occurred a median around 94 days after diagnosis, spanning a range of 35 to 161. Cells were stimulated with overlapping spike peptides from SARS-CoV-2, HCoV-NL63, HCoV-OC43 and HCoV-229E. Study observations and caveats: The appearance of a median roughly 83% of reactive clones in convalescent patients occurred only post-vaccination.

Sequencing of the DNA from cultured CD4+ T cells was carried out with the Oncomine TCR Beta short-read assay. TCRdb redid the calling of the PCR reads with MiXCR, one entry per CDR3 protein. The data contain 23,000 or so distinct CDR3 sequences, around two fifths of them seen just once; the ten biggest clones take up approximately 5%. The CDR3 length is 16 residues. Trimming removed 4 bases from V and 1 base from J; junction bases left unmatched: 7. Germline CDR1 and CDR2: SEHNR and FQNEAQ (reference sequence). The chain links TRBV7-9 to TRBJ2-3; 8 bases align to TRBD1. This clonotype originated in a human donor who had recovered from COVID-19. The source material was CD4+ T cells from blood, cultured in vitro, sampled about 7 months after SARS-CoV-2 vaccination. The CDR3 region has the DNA TGTGCCAGCAGCTCCGGGACAGGACGGGGCACAGATACGCAGTATTTT. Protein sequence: CASSSGTGRGTDTQYF.